A single sample is the source of the 2 T cell receptor beta chains below, sequenced in a study of CD8 T cells in Susac syndrome. RNA totalling roughly 0.45 to 1 ug underwent reverse transcription with random hexamers. TCRdb reprocessed the immunoSEQ multiplex PCR reads via MiXCR and lists one record per CDR3 protein. Of fewer than 80,000 distinct CDR3 sequences in the sample, roughly 95% were seen once. The sample comprised CD8+ T cells from PBMCs. The origin of the receptors is a human donor with Susac syndrome.

The chain is built from TRBV9 and TRBJ2-5, with TRBD1 identical over 10 bases. Germline values: CDR1 SGDLS, CDR2 YYNGEE. CDR3 length equals 16 residues. V gave up 0 bases and J gave up 2 bases; unmatched junction bases: 4. The CDR3 loop is CASSVEGQGIQETQYF. The CDR3 nucleotides read TGTGCCAGCAGCGTAGAGGGACAGGGGATTCAAGAGACCCAGTACTTC.

This chain uses TRBV7-2 with TRBJ1-2; 8 bases are a match to TRBD1. Unmatched junction bases numbered 10, after V lost 5 bases and J lost 5 bases. Germline-derived CDR1 and CDR2 are SGHTA and FQGNSA. This CDR3 spans 15 amino acids. This CDR3 reads CASSPPGGVYYGYTF. The CDR3 DNA is TGTGCCAGCAGCCCTCCAGGGGGCGTTTATTATGGCTACACCTTC.